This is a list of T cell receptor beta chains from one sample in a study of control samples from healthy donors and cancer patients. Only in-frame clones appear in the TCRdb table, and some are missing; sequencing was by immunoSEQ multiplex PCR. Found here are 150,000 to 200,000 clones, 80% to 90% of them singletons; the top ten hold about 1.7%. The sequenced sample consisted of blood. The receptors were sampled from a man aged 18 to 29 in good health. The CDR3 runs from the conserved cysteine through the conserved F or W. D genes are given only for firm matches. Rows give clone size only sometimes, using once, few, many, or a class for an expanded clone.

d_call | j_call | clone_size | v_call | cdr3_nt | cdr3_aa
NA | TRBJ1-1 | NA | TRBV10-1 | TGCGCCAGCAGTGAGCCAGGTACCGAAGCTTTCTTT | CASSEPGTEAFF
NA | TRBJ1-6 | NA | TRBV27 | TGTGCCAGCAGAAGGACAGATAATTCACCCCTCCACTTT | CASRRTDNSPLHF
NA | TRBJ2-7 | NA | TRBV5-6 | TGTGCCAGCAGCTTGAGGACACGCTACGAGCAGTACTTC | CASSLRTRYEQYF
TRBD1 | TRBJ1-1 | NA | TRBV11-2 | TGTGCCAGCAGCTTAGATCGGCCAGGGGGCACTGAAGCTTTCTTT | CASSLDRPGGTEAFF
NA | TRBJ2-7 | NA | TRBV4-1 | TGCGCCAGCAGCCAAAGCGCAGGAGGGCGCGAGCAGTACTTC | CASSQSAGGREQYF
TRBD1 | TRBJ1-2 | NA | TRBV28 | TGTGCCAGCAGACCACAGGGGTGGGGTGGCTACACCTTC | CASRPQGWGGYTF
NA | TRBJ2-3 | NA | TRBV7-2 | TGTGCCAGCAGCTTACCTAGCACAGATACGCAGTATTTT | CASSLPSTDTQYF
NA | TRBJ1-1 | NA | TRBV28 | TGTGCCAGCACCCTCCCAGACACTGAAGCTTTCTTT | CASTLPDTEAFF
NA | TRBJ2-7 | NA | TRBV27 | TGTGCCAGCAGTCCGCAGCAGACGACCGGCTTCGGGGAGCAGTACTTC | CASSPQQTTGFGEQYF
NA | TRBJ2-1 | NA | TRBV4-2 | TGTGCCAGCAGCCAAGCAGGCCAGACTAACAATGAGCAGTTCTTC | CASSQAGQTNNEQFF
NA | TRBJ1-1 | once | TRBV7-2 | TGTGCCAGCAGCTCCGGACCCGGGGCTGAAGCTTTCTTT | CASSSGPGAEAFF
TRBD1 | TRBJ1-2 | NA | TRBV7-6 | TGTGCCAGCAGCTCGTTCGACAGGGGAAGGCTGGGCGGCTACACCTTC | CASSSFDRGRLGGYTF
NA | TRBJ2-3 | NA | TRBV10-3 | TGTGCCATGGGCGGGGCTAGCACAGATACGCAGTATTTT | CAMGGASTDTQYF
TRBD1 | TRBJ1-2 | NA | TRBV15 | TGTGCCACCCGAAGGACAGGGGAAAACGCTGGCTACACCTTC | CATRRTGENAGYTF
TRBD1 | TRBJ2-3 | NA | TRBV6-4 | TGTGCCAGCAGTTCGGGACAGGGGGAGGATACGCAGTATTTT | CASSSGQGEDTQYF
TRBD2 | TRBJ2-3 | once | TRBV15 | TGTGCCACCAGCAGAGATGCGGGGGGGCCAGATACGCAGTATTTT | CATSRDAGGPDTQYF
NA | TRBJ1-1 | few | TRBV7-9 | TGTGCCAGCAGCTTAGAGATGGGCACTGAAGCTTTCTTT | CASSLEMGTEAFF
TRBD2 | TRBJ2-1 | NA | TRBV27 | TGTGCCAGCAGTTTTCTCGCGGGGGGGCCGTTGAATGAGCAGTTCTTC | CASSFLAGGPLNEQFF
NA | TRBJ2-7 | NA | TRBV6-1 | TGTGCCAGCAGTGAATGGGTTGGTAACTACGAGCAGTACTTC | CASSEWVGNYEQYF
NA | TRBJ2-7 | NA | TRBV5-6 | TGTGCCAGCAGCAAAGGCCGATCGACAGGCTACGAGCAGTACTTC | CASSKGRSTGYEQYF
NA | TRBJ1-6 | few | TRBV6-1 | TGTGCCAGCAGCGAAGTCTATAATTCACCCCTCCACTTT | CASSEVYNSPLHF
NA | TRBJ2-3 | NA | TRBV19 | TGTGCCAGTAGACCCCCCGGGGTGAGAGATACGCAGTATTTT | CASRPPGVRDTQYF
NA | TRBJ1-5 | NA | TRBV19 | TGTGCCAGTAGTACACATCTCGGTTCCAATCAGCCCCAGCATTTT | CASSTHLGSNQPQHF
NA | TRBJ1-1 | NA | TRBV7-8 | TGTGCCAGCAGCCAGACTGTGAACACTGAAGCTTTCTTT | CASSQTVNTEAFF
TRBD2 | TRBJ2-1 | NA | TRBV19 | TGTGCCGCCAGCGGCGGGGGGGTAAATGAGCAGTTCTTC | CAASGGGVNEQFF
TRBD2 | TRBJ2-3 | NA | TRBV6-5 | TGTGCCAGCAAGGAAAGGGGAGGGGCAGATACGCAGTATTTT | CASKERGGADTQYF
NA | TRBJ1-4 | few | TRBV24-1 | TGTGCCACCAGTGATTCTTGGAGTGAAAAACTGTTTTTT | CATSDSWSEKLFF
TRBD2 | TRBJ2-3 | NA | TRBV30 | TGTGCCTGGAGTGTTAAGCGGGGGGCCGCTACGCAGTATTTT | CAWSVKRGAATQYF
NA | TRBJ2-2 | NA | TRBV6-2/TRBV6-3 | TGTGCCAGCAGCCGGGGAACCCTAGGGACCGGGGAGCTGTTTTTT | CASSRGTLGTGELFF
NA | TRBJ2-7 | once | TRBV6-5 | TGTGCCAGCAGACCGGGTCCTCAAAACTACGAGCAGTACTTC | CASRPGPQNYEQYF
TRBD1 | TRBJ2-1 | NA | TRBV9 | TGTGCCAGCAGCTTCCGGGACAGGGAAAATGAGCAGTTCTTC | CASSFRDRENEQFF
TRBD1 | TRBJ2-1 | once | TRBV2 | TGTGCCAGCAAGGTGACAGGGGGCTCCTACAATGAGCAGTTCTTC | CASKVTGGSYNEQFF
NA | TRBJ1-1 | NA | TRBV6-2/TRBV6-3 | TGTGCCAGCAGCCCCTTCAAGGGCACTGAAGCTTTCTTT | CASSPFKGTEAFF
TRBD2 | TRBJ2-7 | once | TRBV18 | TGTGCCAGCTCACTGCGGACTAGCGGGGTCGCCCGGGAGCAGTACTTC | CASSLRTSGVAREQYF
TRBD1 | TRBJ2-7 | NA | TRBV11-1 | TGTGCCAGCAGCTTTGGACAGGCATCATCCTACGAGCAGTACTTC | CASSFGQASSYEQYF
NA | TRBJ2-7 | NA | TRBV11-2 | TGTGCCAGCAGCCTGCAACCTTACGAGCAGTACTTC | CASSLQPYEQYF
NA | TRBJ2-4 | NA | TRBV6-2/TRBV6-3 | TGTGCCAGCAGTTACCGGGGACTAGCCAAAAACATTCAGTACTTC | CASSYRGLAKNIQYF
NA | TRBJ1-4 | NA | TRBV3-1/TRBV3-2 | TGTGCCAGCAGCCAAAGACAGACAGGAGGTGAAAAACTGTTTTTT | CASSQRQTGGEKLFF
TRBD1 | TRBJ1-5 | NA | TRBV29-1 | TGCAGCGTTGATGTTTCGGGACAGGGTGATCAGCCCCAGCATTTT | CSVDVSGQGDQPQHF
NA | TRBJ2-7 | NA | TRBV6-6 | TGTGCCAGCAGTTACGAGGGGGTCTACGAGCAGTACTTC | CASSYEGVYEQYF
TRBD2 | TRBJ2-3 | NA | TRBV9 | TGTGCCAGCAGCGTTAAAGCGGGGGGGCGGAGAGATACGCAGTATTTT | CASSVKAGGRRDTQYF
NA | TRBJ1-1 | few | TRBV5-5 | TGTGCCAGCAGGCCAGTGACAGGTCTGCGCACTGAAGCTTTCTTT | CASRPVTGLRTEAFF
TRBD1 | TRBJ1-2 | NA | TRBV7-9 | TGTGCCAGCATCCCCCCGGGGACAGGATATGGCTACACCTTC | CASIPPGTGYGYTF
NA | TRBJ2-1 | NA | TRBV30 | TGTGCCTGGAGTGTACCGTCGGGGGACTACAATGAGCAGTTCTTC | CAWSVPSGDYNEQFF
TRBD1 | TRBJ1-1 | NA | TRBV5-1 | TGCGCCAGCAGGGAGACAGGGTTCGTCACTGAAGCTTTCTTT | CASRETGFVTEAFF
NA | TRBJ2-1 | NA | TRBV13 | TGTGCCAGCAGCCCACAGGGTCGGGCTAGCTCCTACAATGAGCAGTTCTTC | CASSPQGRASSYNEQFF
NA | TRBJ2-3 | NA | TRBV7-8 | TGTGCCAGCAGCAACCCACGGAATACGCAGTATTTT | CASSNPRNTQYF
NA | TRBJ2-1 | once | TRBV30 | TGTGCCTGGAAGGGGGGTGGTTACAATGAGCAGTTCTTC | CAWKGGGYNEQFF
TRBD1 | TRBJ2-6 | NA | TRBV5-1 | TGCGCCAGCAGCTTTCATGGACAGGGGGCACCTGGGGCCAACGTCCTGACTTTC | CASSFHGQGAPGANVLTF
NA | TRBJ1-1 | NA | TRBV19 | TGTGCCAGTAGTATACGCGGGAACACTGAAGCTTTCTTT | CASSIRGNTEAFF
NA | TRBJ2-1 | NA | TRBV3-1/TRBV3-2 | TGTGCCAGCACCACACAGGGCTTATACAATGAGCAGTTCTTC | CASTTQGLYNEQFF
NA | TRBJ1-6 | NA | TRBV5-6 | TGTGCCAGCAGCTTGGAACATTCACCCCTCCACTTT | CASSLEHSPLHF